The 20 T cell receptor beta chains presented below share a single source sample, sequenced in a study of blood T cell repertoires in COVID-19 (dated by TCRdb to 2020 to 2021). Library preparation was by the immunoSEQ multiplex PCR assay. In its TCRdb copy, this immuneACCESS table keeps in-frame sequences only and misses some clones. Where compared with another copy, unresolved V genes explain less than half of these, and the others have no known cause. This sample has about 140,000 clones in its table, and 60% to 85% of those were observed once. The ten largest clones represent 4.5% of the sample. Sequencing input: peripheral blood. All receptors derive from a woman of 80 years or more with active or convalescent COVID-19.

The V and J genes are TRBV11-3 and TRBJ2-1, with D uncertain. Germline loops: CDR1 SGHNT, CDR2 YENEEA. This CDR3 has 13 amino acids. V lost 2 bases, J lost 6 bases, and 8 bases lay in between. CDR3 loop: CASSLLTSNEQFF. CDR3 coding DNA: TGTGCCAGCAGCTTACTTACGAGCAATGAGCAGTTCTTC.

The CDR3 spells CSAPAQGRDTQYF. DNA of the CDR3: TGCAGCGCACCTGCACAGGGTCGAGATACGCAGTATTTT. The chain couples TRBV29-1 to TRBJ2-3; TRBD1 might be the D (6 bases). Trimming cost V 7 bases and J 5 bases, with 16 bases left between them. The germline V gene encodes CDR1 SQVTM and CDR2 ANQGSEA. The CDR3 consists of 13 residues.

The V and J genes are TRBV5-1 and TRBJ2-7; 8 positions agree with TRBD2. V was clipped by 0 bases and J by 2 bases; unmatched bases: 1. The CDR3 totals 14 residues. Germline V gene lookup returns CDR1 SGHRS and CDR2 YFSETQ. CDR3 amino acids: CASSLDGGAYEQYF. The CDR3 coding sequence is TGCGCCAGCAGCTTGGACGGGGGGGCCTACGAGCAGTACTTC.

CDR3 loop: CASSMEGMGNQPQHF. As DNA, the CDR3 is TGTGCCAGTAGTATGGAGGGGATGGGCAATCAGCCCCAGCATTTT. The chain joins TRBV19 to TRBJ1-5, with TRBD1 as a possible D gene (5 bases). Trimming took 3 bases from V and 2 from J, leaving 11 bases between them. The CDR3 runs 15 residues. Germline CDR1 and CDR2: LNHDA and SQIVND (reference sequence).

This sequence joins TRBV19 and TRBJ1-5; a weak D match, TRBD1 (5 bases). This CDR3 region has 19 residues. The germline gives CDR1 LNHDA, CDR2 SQIVND (reference sequence). Trimming pared 7 bases from V and 0 bases from J, leaving 25 bases between. The CDR3 nucleotides read TGTGCCAGTAAGGGGAGGTTGGGGGAAGGTGGCGGTAGCAATCAGCCCCAGCATTTT. Its translation: CASKGRLGEGGGSNQPQHF.

The chain joins TRBV6-1 to TRBJ2-1; 8 nucleotides line up with TRBD2. CDR1 is MNHNS, CDR2 SASEGT, per germline. V lost 1 base and J lost 3; bases outside the gene matches: 2. This CDR3 is built from 15 residues. CDR3 in DNA: TGTGCCAGCAGTGAAGACGGGGGGGACTACAATGAGCAGTTCTTC. Its protein product is CASSEDGGDYNEQFF.

This rearrangement joins TRBV28 to TRBJ1-2; 8 nucleotides match TRBD1. Per germline, CDR1 MDHEN and CDR2 SYDVKM. J lost 7 bases, V lost 3 bases, and 4 bases had no gene match. There are 13 residues in the CDR3. The CDR3 nucleotides are TGTGCCAGCAGTTTCCAGGGGGCGCGTGGCTACACCTTC. This sequence encodes CASSFQGARGYTF.

The rearrangement links TRBV4-1 to TRBJ2-3; maybe TRBD2 (5 bases). Germline V gene data show CDR1 as MGHRA and CDR2 as YSYEKL. The V end lost 4 bases, the J end lost 11 bases, and 16 bases lay between the germline ends. The CDR3 is 13 amino acids. The CDR3 loop reads CASSREIGFRQYF. The CDR3 DNA reads TGCGCCAGCAGCCGGGAGATAGGCTTTAGGCAGTATTTT.

J is TRBJ1-6 and V is TRBV7-2, with 7 bases matching TRBD1. CDR3 size: 15 residues. The J segment lost 9 bases and the V segment lost 5 bases, leaving 10 bases of the junction unmatched. Per the germline V gene, CDR1 is SGHTA and CDR2 is FQGNSA. The CDR3 loop is CASSPEQGVGSPLHF. As DNA, the CDR3 is TGTGCCAGCAGCCCCGAGCAGGGGGTAGGTTCACCCCTCCACTTT.

The V call is TRBV28, the J call TRBJ1-5; tentative D call: TRBD1 (6 bases). The V and J ends lost 7 bases and 3 bases respectively, with 16 bases between them. Germline lookup yields CDR1 MDHEN and CDR2 SYDVKM. The CDR3 sequence is 15 residues long. The CDR3 DNA follows: TGTGCCAGCAATAGGGCAACAGGGCCCAATCAGCCCCAGCATTTT. Protein: CASNRATGPNQPQHF.

The chain recombines TRBV7-9 with TRBJ2-5, with 10 bases aligning to TRBD2. The CDR3 spans 15 residues. Germline assignment: CDR1 SEHNR and CDR2 FQNEAQ (reference sequence). J gave up 5 bases and V 2 bases, and 5 bases lay outside the gene matches. The CDR3 nucleotides read TGTGCCAGCAGCTTACCTAGCGGGGGTGGCGAGACCCAGTACTTC. Translation: CASSLPSGGGETQYF.

The gene calls are TRBV4-1 and TRBJ1-6; TRBD1 matches 9 bases. The CDR3 has 17 residues. Trimming at V came to 1 base and at J to 8 bases, leaving 9 bases not matched to a gene. Germline lookup yields CDR1 MGHRA and CDR2 YSYEKL. The DNA for the CDR3 is TGCGCCAGCAGCCAAGGCACAGGGGGCAGGGCCCATTCACCCCTCCACTTT. It translates to CASSQGTGGRAHSPLHF.

V and J are TRBV5-1 and TRBJ2-7, with D possibly matching TRBD2 (6 bases). CDR1 is SGHRS and CDR2 is YFSETQ in the germline V gene. Trimming removed 2 bases at V and 2 bases at J, with 17 bases between. This CDR3 is 16 amino acids long. The CDR3: CASSFVRGLVPYEQYF. The CDR3 DNA reads TGCGCCAGCAGCTTCGTTCGGGGACTGGTACCCTACGAGCAGTACTTC.

The chain links TRBV7-8 to TRBJ2-7, with D perhaps matching TRBD2 (6 bases). V lost 0 bases and J lost 4, with 13 bases in between. Per the germline V gene, CDR1 is SGHVS and CDR2 is FQNEAQ. The CDR3 consists of 15 residues. CDR3 nucleotides: TGTGCCAGCAGCTTAGCGCGGGGCTCTGGGTACGAGCAGTACTTC. Protein sequence: CASSLARGSGYEQYF.

The V gene is TRBV15, the J gene TRBJ2-7; no reliable D call. V dropped 3 bases and J dropped 6 bases, with 15 bases sitting between them. This CDR3 comprises 14 residues. Per the germline V gene, CDR1 is LNHNV and CDR2 is YYDKDF (reference sequence). The CDR3 region is CATSRSNQVAEQYF. The DNA of the CDR3 is TGTGCCACCAGCAGGTCCAATCAGGTGGCCGAGCAGTACTTC.

The chain recombines TRBV2 with TRBJ1-5; no definite D call. Germline assignment: CDR1 SNHLY and CDR2 FYNNEI. This CDR3 contains 18 residues. V was trimmed by 4 bases and J by 0 bases, leaving 19 bases between them. CDR3 sequence (DNA): TGTGCCAGCAGTGTTGGGCCCTCACTTGGCAATAGCAATCAGCCCCAGCATTTT. This sequence encodes CASSVGPSLGNSNQPQHF. Drawing the rest from reference TRBV2 and TRBJ1-5, the complete variable domain is EPEVTQTPSHQVTQMGQEVILRCVPISNHLYFYWYRQILGQKVEFLVSFYNNEISEKSEIFDDQFSVERPDGSNFTLKIRSTKLEDSAMYFCASSVGPSLGNSNQPQHFGDGTRLSIL.

The rearrangement uses TRBV2 and TRBJ1-5; D perhaps matches TRBD1 (5 bases). The germline CDR1 and CDR2 sequences are SNHLY and FYNNEI. The V gene lost 7 bases and the J gene lost 1 base, with 11 bases spanning the gap. The CDR3 extends over 14 amino acids. Here the CDR3 reads CASTLGGSNQPQHF. The CDR3 nucleotides read TGTGCCAGCACGCTCGGGGGAAGCAATCAGCCCCAGCATTTT.

The V gene is TRBV29-1, the J gene TRBJ2-7, with 7 bases that match TRBD1. CDR3 size: 12 residues. The ends lost 6 bases at V and 0 bases at J; junction bases unmatched: 2. Germline loops: CDR1 SQVTM, CDR2 ANQGSEA. In nucleotides, the CDR3 is TGCAGCGTGGGACAGTCCTCCTACGAGCAGTACTTC. This gives the protein CSVGQSSYEQYF.

The chain uses TRBV7-2 and TRBJ2-1; 9 nucleotides align to TRBD2. The CDR3 is 15 residues long. With 2 bases clipped from V and 7 bases from J, the junction kept 6 bases outside the gene matches. Looked up from germline, CDR1 is SGHTA and CDR2 is FQGNSA. Written as DNA, the CDR3 is TGTGCCAGCAGCTTAAGAGCGGGGGGCGGGAATGAGCAGTTCTTC. This gives the protein CASSLRAGGGNEQFF.

This chain joins TRBV19 and TRBJ1-1, with TRBD1 identical over 7 bases. This CDR3 has 14 amino acids. After removal of 9 bases from V and 0 bases from J, the junction contained 7 bases not matched to a gene. CDR1 is LNHDA and CDR2 is SQIVND in the germline V gene (reference sequence). The CDR3 sequence: CASRGQSMNTEAFF. The CDR3 nucleotides read TGTGCCAGCAGGGGACAGAGCATGAACACTGAAGCTTTCTTT. The entire variable domain, with the rest obtained from reference TRBV19 and TRBJ1-1, is as follows: DGGITQSPKYLFRKEGQNVTLSCEQNLNHDAMYWYRQDPGQGLRLIYYSQIVNDFQKGDIAEGYSVSREKKESFPLTVTSAQKNPTAFYLCASRGQSMNTEAFFGQGTRLTVV.